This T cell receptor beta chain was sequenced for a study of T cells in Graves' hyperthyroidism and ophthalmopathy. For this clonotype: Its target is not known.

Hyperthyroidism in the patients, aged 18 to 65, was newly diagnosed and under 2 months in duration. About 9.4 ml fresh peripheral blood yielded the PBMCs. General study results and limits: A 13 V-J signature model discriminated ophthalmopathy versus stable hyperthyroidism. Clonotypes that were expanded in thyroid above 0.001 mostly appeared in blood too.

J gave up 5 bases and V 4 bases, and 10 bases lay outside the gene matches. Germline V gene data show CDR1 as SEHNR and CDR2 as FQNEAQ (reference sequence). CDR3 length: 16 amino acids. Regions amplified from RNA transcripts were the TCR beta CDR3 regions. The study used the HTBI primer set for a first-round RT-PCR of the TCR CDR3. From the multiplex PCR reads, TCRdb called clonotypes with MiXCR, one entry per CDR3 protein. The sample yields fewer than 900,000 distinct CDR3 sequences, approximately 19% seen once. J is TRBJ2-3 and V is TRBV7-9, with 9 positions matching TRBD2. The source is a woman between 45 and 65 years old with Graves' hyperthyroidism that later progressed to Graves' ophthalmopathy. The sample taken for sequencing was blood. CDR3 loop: CASSSHQGLAIDTQYF. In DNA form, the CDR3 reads TGTGCCAGCAGCTCACACCAAGGACTAGCGATAGATACGCAGTATTTT.